This section outlines one TCR beta chain sequence together with its context. The antigen remains unidentified. The treatment here: oral pan-JAK inhibitor, 5-10 mg twice daily. Peripheral blood and lesional scalp punch biopsies came from alopecia areata patients. Unmatched junction bases numbered 10, after V lost 5 bases and J lost 8 bases. CDR3 length: 14 residues. Germline CDR1 MNHEY, CDR2 SVGAGI. Sequencing used cDNA as its template, made by extracting RNA and reverse transcribing it. Assay used: immunoSEQ multiplex PCR; TCRdb lists only in-frame clones, some missing. Of approximately 300,000 clones in the sample, roughly 64% are singletons; the top ten hold around 1.7%. This specimen comes from a study of CD8+ T cells in alopecia areata. The study, taken as a whole, reports: Many expanded lesional clones persisted in scalp and blood during tofacitinib treatment.

The chain recombines TRBV6-5 with TRBJ1-2, with 8 bases identical to TRBD1. This receptor was taken from a human donor with alopecia areata. The sequences come from CD4+ T cells sorted from blood, collected at week 24, from a patient treated with tofacitinib. Written as DNA, the CDR3 is TGTGCCAGCAGTCACCCCGGGACAGGCAGAGGCTACACCTTC. The encoded protein is CASSHPGTGRGYTF.